These T cell receptor beta chains were read from a single sample in a study of tumor-infiltrating lymphocytes in primary liver carcinoma. TCRdb passed the multiplex PCR reads through MiXCR, listing each CDR3 protein once. The sample gives 100,000 or so distinct CDR3 sequences, roughly 80% of which show up once; roughly a fifth is in the top ten. The specimen was liver tumor tissue from sampling region 3. The receptors come from a middle-aged man with primary liver carcinoma and hepatitis B virus infection. CDR3s include the opening cysteine and the closing phenylalanine or tryptophan. Each record gives: clone size, D gene, J gene, V gene, CDR3 DNA, CDR3 protein. The D gene is left open where the match is weak. Part of the rows lack a size; the others show once, few, many or a class for expanded clones.

clone_size: once
d_call: NA
j_call: TRBJ1-5
v_call: TRBV4-2
cdr3_nt: TGTGCCAGCAACCCTACCGGGGGGGATCAGCCCCAGCATTTT
cdr3_aa: CASNPTGGDQPQHF

clone_size: NA
d_call: NA
j_call: TRBJ1-5
v_call: TRBV5-4
cdr3_nt: TGTGCCAGCAGCTTGGCGGGGGGCAATCAGCCTCAGCTTTTT
cdr3_aa: CASSLAGGNQPQLF

clone_size: NA
d_call: TRBD1
j_call: TRBJ2-5
v_call: TRBV6-2/TRBV6-3
cdr3_nt: TGTGACTGCAGTACCCCGACAGGGACCCAAGAGACCCAGTACTTC
cdr3_aa: CDCSTPTGTQETQYF

clone_size: NA
d_call: NA
j_call: TRBJ2-3
v_call: TRBV11-2
cdr3_nt: TGTGCCAGCAGCCCCTGGGCGGATGCGCAGTATTTT
cdr3_aa: CASSPWADAQYF

clone_size: few
d_call: NA
j_call: TRBJ1-2
v_call: TRBV5-5
cdr3_nt: TGTACCAGCAGGGTGCCGGGACCTTCGGGCTACACCTTC
cdr3_aa: CTSRVPGPSGYTF

clone_size: NA
d_call: NA
j_call: TRBJ2-5
v_call: TRBV18
cdr3_nt: TGTGTCAGCTCACCGAAGAGGGCTAGTGGTCAAGAGACCCAGTACTTC
cdr3_aa: CVSSPKRASGQETQYF

clone_size: NA
d_call: NA
j_call: TRBJ2-3
v_call: TRBV11-2
cdr3_nt: TGTGCCAGCAGCTTAGTAATTGGACGGGCGACAGATACGCAGTGTTTT
cdr3_aa: CASSLVIGRATDTQCF

clone_size: NA
d_call: TRBD2
j_call: TRBJ2-1
v_call: TRBV6-1
cdr3_nt: TGTGCCAGCAGTGAAGCCAAGTTTGGACTAGCGGGGGAAAATGAGCAGTTCTTC
cdr3_aa: CASSEAKFGLAGENEQFF

clone_size: NA
d_call: NA
j_call: TRBJ2-7
v_call: TRBV12-3/TRBV12-4
cdr3_nt: TGCGCCTGCAGCAAATTTTCGGCAGGCTCTTACGAGCAGTACTTC
cdr3_aa: CACSKFSAGSYEQYF

clone_size: once
d_call: TRBD1
j_call: TRBJ1-3
v_call: TRBV4-2
cdr3_nt: TGTGTCAGCAGCCGGGAGCCAAGAAGGACAGGGGCTGGATACACCATATATTTT
cdr3_aa: CVSSREPRRTGAGYTIYF

clone_size: NA
d_call: TRBD2
j_call: TRBJ2-4
v_call: TRBV11-1
cdr3_nt: TGTGCCAGCAGCTTTCGCGTGACTAGCGGCATCAAAAACATTCATTACTTC
cdr3_aa: CASSFRVTSGIKNIHYF

clone_size: NA
d_call: TRBD1
j_call: TRBJ1-1
v_call: TRBV6-2/TRBV6-3
cdr3_nt: TGTGCCAGGGGGACAGGTAACACTGAGGCTTTCTTT
cdr3_aa: CARGTGNTEAFF

clone_size: many
d_call: NA
j_call: TRBJ2-2
v_call: TRBV30
cdr3_nt: TGTGCCTGGAGTGAGGCCAGCGGTTACACCGGGGAGCTGTTTTTT
cdr3_aa: CAWSEASGYTGELFF

clone_size: NA
d_call: NA
j_call: TRBJ1-1
v_call: TRBV12-3/TRBV12-4
cdr3_nt: TGTGCTAGCAGTTTAAGACATCTGAACCCTGCAGCTTTCTTT
cdr3_aa: CASSLRHLNPAAFF

clone_size: NA
d_call: NA
j_call: TRBJ2-4
v_call: TRBV5-6
cdr3_nt: TGTGTTAGCAGATGGTCGACCGGGACTCAGTACTTC
cdr3_aa: CVSRWSTGTQYF

clone_size: NA
d_call: TRBD2
j_call: TRBJ2-1
v_call: TRBV6-1
cdr3_nt: TGTGCCAGCAGTGAAGACGCGGGAGGATACAATGAACAGCTCTTC
cdr3_aa: CASSEDAGGYNEQLF

clone_size: NA
d_call: TRBD1
j_call: TRBJ2-5
v_call: TRBV12-3/TRBV12-4
cdr3_nt: TGTACCAGCAGTTTGGGGACAGGGGGCCTTCGGGAGACACAGTACTTC
cdr3_aa: CTSSLGTGGLRETQYF

clone_size: NA
d_call: NA
j_call: TRBJ2-1
v_call: TRBV6-2/TRBV6-3
cdr3_nt: TGTTCCAGCAGTTACTCGGAGAGCTTCTACAATGAGCAGTTCTTC
cdr3_aa: CSSSYSESFYNEQFF

clone_size: once
d_call: NA
j_call: TRBJ2-7
v_call: TRBV11-2
cdr3_nt: TGTTCCAGCTGTCCCGGGGGCTACGAGCAGTGCTTC
cdr3_aa: CSSCPGGYEQCF

clone_size: many
d_call: NA
j_call: TRBJ2-5
v_call: TRBV5-1
cdr3_nt: TGCGCCAGCAGCTTGGGAGCGAACCAAGAGACCCAGTACTTC
cdr3_aa: CASSLGANQETQYF

clone_size: many
d_call: TRBD2
j_call: TRBJ2-1
v_call: TRBV5-6
cdr3_nt: TGTGCCAGCAGCTTGTCAGCGGGGGGAGAGCAGTTCTTC
cdr3_aa: CASSLSAGGEQFF

clone_size: NA
d_call: NA
j_call: TRBJ1-2
v_call: TRBV29-1
cdr3_nt: TGCAGCGTGTATCTTGCTAGCGACTATGGATACACCTTC
cdr3_aa: CSVYLASDYGYTF

clone_size: NA
d_call: NA
j_call: TRBJ2-2
v_call: TRBV4-2
cdr3_nt: TGTGCCAGCAGCCGGGAACGTTCCACCGGGGAGTTGTTTTTT
cdr3_aa: CASSRERSTGELFF

clone_size: NA
d_call: NA
j_call: TRBJ1-5
v_call: TRBV12-3/TRBV12-4
cdr3_nt: TGTGCCAGTACTAACAGGGAATCTCAGCCCCAGCATTTT
cdr3_aa: CASTNRESQPQHF

clone_size: NA
d_call: NA
j_call: TRBJ1-5
v_call: TRBV11-2
cdr3_nt: TGTGCCAGCAGCTTAATAGGAGTAAGAGGGGGCAATCAGCCCCAGCATTTT
cdr3_aa: CASSLIGVRGGNQPQHF

clone_size: NA
d_call: NA
j_call: TRBJ2-7
v_call: TRBV20-1
cdr3_nt: TGCAGTGCTAGCCAGGGGGGTGGGTCCTACGAGCAGTACTTC
cdr3_aa: CSASQGGGSYEQYF

clone_size: NA
d_call: TRBD1
j_call: TRBJ2-6
v_call: TRBV28
cdr3_nt: TGTGCTAGCAGTCTTAGGGACAGTCCTCTAAGGGCCAACGTCCTGACTTTC
cdr3_aa: CASSLRDSPLRANVLTF

clone_size: NA
d_call: TRBD1
j_call: TRBJ2-2
v_call: TRBV10-3
cdr3_nt: TGTACCACTACCGGGACAGGGAACACCGGGGAGTTGTTTTTT
cdr3_aa: CTTTGTGNTGELFF

clone_size: NA
d_call: NA
j_call: TRBJ2-1
v_call: TRBV12-3/TRBV12-4
cdr3_nt: TGTGCCAGCAGCCGCTTGGGGGCAGGGCTCAATGAGCAGTTCTTC
cdr3_aa: CASSRLGAGLNEQFF

clone_size: NA
d_call: NA
j_call: TRBJ2-3
v_call: TRBV4-2
cdr3_nt: TGTGCCAGCAGCCTAACTAGTATAAGCATAGATACGCAGTATTTT
cdr3_aa: CASSLTSISIDTQYF